This T cell receptor (beta chain) originates from a study of shared clonotypes between healthy human individuals. Study details: Used for every donor were three CD4 naive, three CD4 memory, two CD8 naive and one CD8 memory plate. General study findings and limits: Sharing across a few donors was seen in roughly 5.2% of naive CD4 clonotypes. The generation probabilities recorded for non-shared clonotypes fell below those of clonotypes shared by all four donors.

Trimming removed 7 bases from V and 0 bases from J, with 13 bases in between. This CDR3 region has 13 residues. CDR1 and CDR2 from the germline V gene are SQVTM and ANQGSEA. The naive CD8 fraction comprised CD45RO-negative cells positively selected for CCR7 and excluded terminally differentiated effector memory CD45RA+ cells. Of note for this clone: Its target is not known.

Some clones are missing from TCRdb's copy, which holds only in-frame ones; the method was immunoSEQ multiplex PCR. The table shows over 750,000 clones, with approximately 97% occurring only once. The sequence was collected from a man in his thirties or forties in good health. V is TRBV29-1 and J is TRBJ2-7; D ambiguous. The sample consisted of naive CD8+ T cells sorted from blood. The CDR3 nucleotides read TGCAGCGCCCGGGCGCCGAGCTCCTACGAGCAGTACTTC. It yields the protein CSARAPSSYEQYF.